This TCR beta chain came from a study of blood T cell repertoires in COVID-19. The ends were cut back, 3 bases at V and 4 bases at J, with 13 bases in the middle. The V gene's germline CDR1 is SGHTA and CDR2 FQGNSA. The CDR3 runs to 15 residues. TCRdb keeps only in-frame clones here, not all; method: immunoSEQ multiplex PCR. Found here are approximately 65,000 clones, approximately 88% of them singletons; the top ten hold about 5%. This clonotype was sampled from a human donor in a cohort sampled during active COVID-19. Sequenced material: peripheral blood. This chain uses TRBV7-2 with TRBJ1-3; D gene ambiguous. CDR3 protein: CASSFRDAGGNTIYF. CDR3 bases: TGTGCCAGCAGCTTCCGGGATGCGGGCGGAAACACCATATATTTT.